This T cell receptor (beta chain) was recovered during a study of cytomegalovirus exposure and HLA in healthy donors. About the study: The 666 first-cohort repertoires shared a platform with the 110 or so validation repertoires, as reported in a later analysis.

Overall study results and limits: Subsequent analysis of the roughly 120 validation repertoires found a tendency for first-cohort TCR clusters to co-occur. TCR beta chains numbering some 150 were designated cytomegalovirus-associated. Testing in vitro showed a few CMV-associated chains specific for CMV antigens.

Only in-frame clones appear in the TCRdb table, and some are missing; sequencing was by immunoSEQ multiplex PCR. This sample has 56,000 or so clones, with 85% to 95% found just once. Regarding this clone: No antigen is known for it.

Material for sequencing was PBMCs. The TCR comes from a man between 18 and 35 years old in good health and CMV-seronegative.

The CDR3 sequence: CAISEDRQTGELFF. CDR3 bases: TGTGCCATCAGTGAGGACAGGCAAACCGGGGAGCTGTTTTTT. The rearrangement uses TRBV10-3 and TRBJ2-2; tentatively, D is TRBD1 (6 bases). The CDR3 length is 14 residues. The germline V and J ends were trimmed by 2 bases and 5 bases, with 9 bases remaining between them. Germline-derived CDR1 and CDR2 are ENHRY and SYGVKD.